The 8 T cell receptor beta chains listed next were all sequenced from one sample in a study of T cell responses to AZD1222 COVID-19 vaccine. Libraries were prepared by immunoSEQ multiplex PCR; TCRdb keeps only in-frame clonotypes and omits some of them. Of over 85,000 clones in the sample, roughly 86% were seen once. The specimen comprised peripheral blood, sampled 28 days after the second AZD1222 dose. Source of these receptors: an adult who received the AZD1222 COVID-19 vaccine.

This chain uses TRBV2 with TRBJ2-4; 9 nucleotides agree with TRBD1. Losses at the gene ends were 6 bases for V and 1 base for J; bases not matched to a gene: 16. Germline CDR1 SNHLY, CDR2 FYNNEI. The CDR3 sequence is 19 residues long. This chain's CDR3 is CASSVSGTGFSGAKNIQYF. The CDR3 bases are TGTGCCAGCAGCGTTTCCGGGACAGGGTTTTCCGGGGCCAAAAACATTCAGTACTTC.

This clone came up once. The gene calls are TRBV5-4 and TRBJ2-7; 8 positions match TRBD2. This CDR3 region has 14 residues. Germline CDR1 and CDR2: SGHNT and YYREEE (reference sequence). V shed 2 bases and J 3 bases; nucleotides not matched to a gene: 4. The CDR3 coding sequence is TGTGCCAGCAGCTTAGAGCTAGCGGGCTACGAGCAGTACTTC. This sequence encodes CASSLELAGYEQYF.

The CDR3 coding sequence is TGTGCCAGCAGCTTAGGCCCGGCCAGTAGCTACACCTTC. As protein: CASSLGPASSYTF. The chain links TRBV11-2 to TRBJ1-2, with D unclear. This CDR3 spans 13 amino acids. In germline, CDR1 is SGHAT, CDR2 FQNNGV. Trimming shortened V by 1 base and J by 9 bases, and 12 bases separated the two germline ends.

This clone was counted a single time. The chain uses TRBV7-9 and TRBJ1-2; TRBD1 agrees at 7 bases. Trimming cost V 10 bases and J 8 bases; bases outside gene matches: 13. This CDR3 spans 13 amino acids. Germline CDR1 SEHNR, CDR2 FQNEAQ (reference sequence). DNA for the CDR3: TGTGCCATCAAACAACAGGGGTTCGGGGGCTACACCTTC. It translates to CAIKQQGFGGYTF.

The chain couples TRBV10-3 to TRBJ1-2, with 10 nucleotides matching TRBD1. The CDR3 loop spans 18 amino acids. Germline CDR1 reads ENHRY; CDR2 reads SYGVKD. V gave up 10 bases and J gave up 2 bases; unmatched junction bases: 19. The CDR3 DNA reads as TGTGCCACAACCGGTGATCCCGGGACAGGGGTCGGAAACTATGGCTACACCTTC. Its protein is CATTGDPGTGVGNYGYTF.

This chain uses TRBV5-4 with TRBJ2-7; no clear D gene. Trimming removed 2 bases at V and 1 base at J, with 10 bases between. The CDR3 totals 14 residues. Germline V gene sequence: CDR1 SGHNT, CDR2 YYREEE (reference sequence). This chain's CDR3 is CASSFGASSYEQYF. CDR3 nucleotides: TGTGCCAGCAGCTTCGGCGCCTCTTCCTACGAGCAGTACTTC.

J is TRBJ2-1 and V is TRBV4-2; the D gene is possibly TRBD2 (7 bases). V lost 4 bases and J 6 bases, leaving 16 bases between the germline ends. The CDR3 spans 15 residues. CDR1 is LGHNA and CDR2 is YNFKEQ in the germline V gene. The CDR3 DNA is TGTGCCAGCAGCCCTCCGGGGGGCCTGGGCAATGAGCAGTTCTTC. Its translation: CASSPPGGLGNEQFF.

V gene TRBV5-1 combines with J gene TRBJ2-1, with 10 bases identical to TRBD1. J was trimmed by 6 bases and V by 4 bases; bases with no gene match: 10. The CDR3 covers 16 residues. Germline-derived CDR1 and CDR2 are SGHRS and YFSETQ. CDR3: CASSTTRQGAGNEQFF. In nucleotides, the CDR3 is TGCGCCAGCAGCACGACAAGACAGGGGGCCGGCAATGAGCAGTTCTTC.